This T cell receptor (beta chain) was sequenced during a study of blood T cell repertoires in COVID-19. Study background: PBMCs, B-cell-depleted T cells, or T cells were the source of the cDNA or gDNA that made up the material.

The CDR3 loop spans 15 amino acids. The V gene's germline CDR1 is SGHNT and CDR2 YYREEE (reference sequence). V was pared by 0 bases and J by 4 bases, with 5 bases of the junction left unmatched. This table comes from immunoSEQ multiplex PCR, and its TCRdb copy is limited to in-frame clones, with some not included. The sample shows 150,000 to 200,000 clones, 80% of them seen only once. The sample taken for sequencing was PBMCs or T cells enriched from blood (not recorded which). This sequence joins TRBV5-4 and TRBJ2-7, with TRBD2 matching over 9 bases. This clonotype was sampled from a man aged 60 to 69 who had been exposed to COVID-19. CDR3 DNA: TGTGCCAGCAGCTTGGTAGCGGGAGAGGGGTACGAGCAGTACTTC. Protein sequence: CASSLVAGEGYEQYF.